This TCR beta chain was recorded in a study of T cells in Graves' hyperthyroidism and ophthalmopathy (dated by TCRdb to between 2018 and 2020). In terms of the full investigation: Peripheral blood samples were taken at the time of initial diagnosis, prior to any treatment. Prospective prediction of ophthalmopathy was tested in an independent validation cohort of 18 to 20 hyperthyroidism patients and some 17 patients who later progressed to ophthalmopathy. In several Graves' hyperthyroidism patients, the study also compared T-cell repertoires from thyroid tissue with T-cell repertoires from blood. The approximately 97 discovery patients were randomly divided into training and test sets at a 7:3 ratio. The paper describes TCR Vbeta CDR3 sequencing of 135 peripheral blood samples, made up of some 40 ophthalmopathy patients, some 80 hyperthyroidism patients and about 17 progressor patients. TCR V-J signatures able to tell the groups apart were searched for in a discovery cohort of 90 to 100 patients, of whom approximately 40 had Graves' ophthalmopathy and about 60 had stable Graves' hyperthyroidism. After blood sampling, hyperthyroidism patients were treated with methimazole at a starting dose of 30 mg daily, and ophthalmopathy patients were treated with high-dose intravenous methylprednisolone.

The research as a whole found: In validation, progression to ophthalmopathy was predicted by the model with 70.59% sensitivity and about 72% specificity, a median of around 5.9 months before onset. Blood samples also contained most of the expanded thyroid clonotypes (frequency above 0.001), which suggests that blood repertoires may reflect thyroid immune responses. Sample size was not statistically predetermined, and investigators were not blinded to group allocation. A 13 V-J signature model separated ophthalmopathy from stable hyperthyroidism, with 87.88% sensitivity and roughly 84% specificity in cross-validation and 80%/75% in testing.

A patient counted as having stable Graves' hyperthyroidism if no progression to ophthalmopathy occurred over 18 months of follow-up. Hyperthyroidism patients were aged 18 to 65 years and newly diagnosed, with disease duration of less than 2 months. The study excluded patients with uncontrolled infections, other autoimmune diseases, pregnancy or lactation. Diagnoses were based on clinical symptoms, serum thyroxine and TRAb, thyroid ultrasound and orbital computed tomography. Ficoll-Paque density gradient centrifugation was used to isolate PBMCs from 8.5 to 10 ml of fresh peripheral blood. Total RNA was extracted with Trizol reagent, and quality was checked on an Agilent 2100 Bioanalyzer. This clonotype was observed many times. The target of this receptor is not known. No base qualities exist here, and no much larger clone lies one base off it. Measured from the cysteine to the phenylalanine, the CDR3 is 18 residues long. Of the read, only the CDR3 DNA is kept; its 54 bases are in frame from base 1. CDR1 and CDR2, looked up from the germline V gene, are ENHRY and SYGVKD. The germline V end is reduced by 8 bases and the J end by 0 bases; junction bases left unmatched: 6.

TCR beta CDR3 regions were amplified from RNA transcripts. A first-round RT-PCR of the TCR CDR3 used the HTBI primer set with the Qiagen OneStep RT-PCR kit. The libraries were constructed in a second round of multiplex PCR and then size-selected and purified. The libraries were sequenced on an Illumina HiSeq2000 using paired-end 100 bp reads. In the original analysis: SOAPnuke was used to process the raw data, throwing out any read that contained adapters or uncalled bases, had a mean Phred below 15, or lacked an exact constant-primer or identifier match. High-quality paired reads were merged with COPE v1.2.5, and unique nucleotide sequences were defined as clonotypes. Clonotypes were aligned to IMGT TRBV, TRBD and TRBJ reference segments using MiTCR v1.1. The analysis included only V-J combinations with a frequency above 0.0001, which together covered roughly 99% of the repertoires. A TCS score was defined as the ratio between F50 (clonal expansion) and ExV (chaos), using BLOSUM62-based TCRdist between CDR3 peptides within each V-J. Welch's t-statistics and random forest reduced fewer than 600 V-J features to about 13, which were used in a naive Bayes classifier (R e1071). TCRdb cleaned the public reads at Q25 with fastp, built clones with MiXCR and kept in-frame beta chains. One record per CDR3 amino acid sequence lists the most common genes and DNA. TCRdb, not the original authors, processed these V and J calls. The sample data list under 400,000 distinct CDR3 sequences, and around a sixth of these were observed just once. The ten largest clonotypes hold roughly 31% of the sample.

Sequencing used blood. The chain joins TRBV10-3 to TRBJ2-2; TRBD2 agrees with 16 junctional bases. This clonotype was sampled from a man aged 25-45 years with Graves' hyperthyroidism. The CDR3 corresponds to CAIRGLAGGGSNTGELFF. DNA sequence: TGTGCCATCCGGGGACTAGCGGGAGGGGGCTCGAACACCGGGGAGCTGTTTTTT.